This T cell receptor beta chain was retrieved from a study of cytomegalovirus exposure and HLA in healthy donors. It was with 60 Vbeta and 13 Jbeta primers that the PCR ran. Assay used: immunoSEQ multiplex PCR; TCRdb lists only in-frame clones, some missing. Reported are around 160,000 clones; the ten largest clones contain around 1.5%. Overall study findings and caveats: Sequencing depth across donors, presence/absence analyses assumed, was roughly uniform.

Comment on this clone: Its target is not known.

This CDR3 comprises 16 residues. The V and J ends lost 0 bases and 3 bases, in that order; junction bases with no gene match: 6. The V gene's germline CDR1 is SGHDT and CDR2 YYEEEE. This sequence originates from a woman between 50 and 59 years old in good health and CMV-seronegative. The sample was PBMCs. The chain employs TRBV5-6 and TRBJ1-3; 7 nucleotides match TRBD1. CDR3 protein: CASSLDWQGVGNTIYF. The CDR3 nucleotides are TGTGCCAGCAGCTTGGATTGGCAGGGGGTTGGAAACACCATATATTTT.